This T cell receptor (beta chain) is from a study of Ad26.COV2.S vaccination and SARS-CoV-2 variants. Study at large: COV1001, an Ad26.COV2.S trial, supplied this vaccine-arm donor. Ad26.COV2.S, an intramuscular injection, was given once or twice 56 days apart.

This clone was observed at least ten times. As to treatment: around 19 received Ad26.COV2.S at low or high dose, single or two shots; roughly five received placebo; per-sample allocation not given. Sampling was done on day 63 after the first vaccine or placebo injection. The sample came from a Boston adult aged 18-55 years. The study used a vaccine consisting of an Ad26 vector that expressed Wuhan-strain SARS-CoV-2 spike. TCRdb's copy holds only in-frame clones and misses some; the assay was immunoSEQ multiplex PCR. The table has 350,000 to 450,000 clones, 83% seen once. The TCR comes from a person between 18 and 60 years old who received the Ad26.COV2.S COVID-19 vaccine or a placebo. The material sequenced was peripheral blood, taken in a trial of Ad26.COV2.S vaccine versus placebo.

CDR3 sequence reads: CASSENTAPWQPQHF. CDR3 nucleotide sequence: TGTGCCAGCAGTGAAAATACTGCTCCGTGGCAGCCCCAGCATTTT. The V gene is TRBV25-1, the J gene TRBJ1-5; D not resolved. V was cut by 2 bases and J by 7 bases, with 15 bases left in between. Per the germline V gene, CDR1 is MGHDK and CDR2 is SYGVNS. The CDR3 loop spans 15 amino acids.